This T cell receptor (beta chain) was observed in a study of cytomegalovirus exposure and HLA in healthy donors (TCRdb year 2017). For the wider study: An earlier analysis of fewer than 750 of the donors reported 276 Gb of sequence data and roughly 120 million unique TCR beta sequences obtained from about 179 million T cells. An early release that covered fewer than 750 HLA-typed donors contained around 300 gigabases of sequencing data and 65 million to 100 million unique TCR sequences. Of the roughly 420 genotyped donors, 65% to 90% were placed in the genetic ancestry cluster associated with self-reported Caucasian donors. The study aimed to test whether cataloging public T cell receptors could reveal signatures of past pathogen exposure. The T cell repertoires of 666 subjects were profiled by immunosequencing and related to cytomegalovirus serostatus. A separate validation cohort of over a hundred different subjects was used in addition to the roughly 670-subject first cohort. High-throughput TCR immunosequencing, statistical association of individual TCRs with disease status, and machine learning were combined to predict cytomegalovirus infection status. In a later analysis, previously published TCR beta repertoires from several hundred donors were re-analyzed and high-resolution HLA genotyping was added so that TCR occurrence patterns could be studied. The later analysis used no new phenotypic data to find candidate immune exposures, relying instead on TCR beta sequences and their occurrence across donors. In an earlier analysis of around 540 of the donors, high-throughput TCR beta sequencing was used to judge whether each TCR beta V gene segment behaved as functional or pseudogenic. Donor age, sex, ethnicity and CMV serostatus were collected together with the repertoire data. A later genetic analysis used genome-wide SNP genotypes for about three fifths of the 666 donors, treating that subset as a discovery cohort. All discovery cohort repertoires had been generated using a single sequencing platform. Class I and class II HLA loci were covered by the typing at four-digit resolution. Typing coverage varied by locus: about 620-630 donors for A, B, C, DRB1 and DQB1; under 550 for DQA1; more than 600 for DPA1; under 490 for DPB1. Because of strong linkage in the cohort, four or five DR-DQ haplotypes were treated as single units for association and clustering. On average, around 200,000 unique TCR beta nucleotide sequences were sequenced per donor among 398 genotyped donors of the cohort, with 15% to 20% of those sequences being non-productive.

For this clone: Its antigen specificity is not known. No much larger clone exists at a distance of one base, and base qualities are not known.

The method was the immunoSEQ multiplex PCR assay. The multiplex PCR relied on a mix of 60 forward primers for TCR Vbeta segments and 13 reverse primers for TCR Jbeta segments. Amplification of the CDR3 region of rearranged TCR beta genes was performed with a multiplex PCR assay on genomic DNA. On the Illumina HiSeq System, the amplified TCR beta libraries were sequenced as 87-base-pair reads. The authors' pipeline ran thus. Across the 500 to 850 repertoires, a later analysis counted tens of millions of unique TCR beta chains, roughly 11 million of which were shared by at least two donors. A nearest-neighbor algorithm error-corrected the raw reads and collapsed the reads into unique sequences, merging closely related sequences to remove PCR and sequencing errors. To assign V, D and J gene segments, CDR3 sequences were aligned to IMGT reference sequences. Each retained sequence needed at least a six-nucleotide match to both a V gene segment and a J gene segment. A rearrangement counted as productive if the CDR3 had no stop codons and remained in frame with V and J, and every other rearrangement counted as non-productive. CDR3 was defined by IMGT convention, running from the second conserved V-encoded cysteine to the conserved J-encoded phenylalanine. The earlier analysis of some 550 of the donors excluded any sequence lacking an unambiguous match to a single V gene segment. An earlier analysis of 587 of the donors called V segments functional above 56.7% productive rearrangements and segregating when the between-donor standard deviation exceeded 5%. A statistical classification framework was built for diagnosing cytomegalovirus status from the catalog of TCR beta chain sequences. In a later analysis, V and J genes were assigned by comparing TCR nucleotide sequences against IMGT/GENE-DB human TR gene sequences. A later analysis assigned CDR3 sequences and most-parsimonious VDJ recombination scenarios with the TCRdist pipeline. A later analysis defined each TCR beta chain by its CDR3 amino acid sequence plus V-gene family, and excluded reads lacking a unique V-gene family. In a later analysis, a few hundred highly shared, low-generation-probability nucleotide sequences were removed to address suspected cross-contamination and a sequencing artifact. In a later analysis, a clonal expansion index for each public chain was calculated from normalized within-repertoire ranks of inferred template counts. In a later analysis, generation probabilities were computed with a VDJ recombination model fitted to out-of-frame rearrangements, and the resulting probabilities were checked against IGoR. Hypergeometric tests were used in a later analysis to score TCR-TCR, TCR-HLA and TCR-CMV co-occurrence, with a repertoire-size bias correction applied to the TCR pairs. False discovery rates were estimated in a later analysis by permuting HLA or CMV assignments 20 times. A later analysis grouped co-occurring TCRs with DBSCAN, adding TCRdist sequence similarity when clustering within HLA-allele-positive subsets. Co-occurrence clustering excluded repertoires with fewer than 30,000 or more than 120,000 public chains, plus five with anomalous nucleotide sharing. Sourced from immuneACCESS, this table was stored by TCRdb with only in-frame sequences that have V and J called. A share of the clones is absent; for the studies checked, an unresolved V gene accounts for under half, and the remainder has no known explanation. The DNA was the basis for D and trimming; V, J and clone size are from that table. The sample includes some 150,000 clones, with approximately 79% observed a single time. Approximately 2.3% of the sample is in the top ten clones.

The research as a whole found: Over 15 rarely observed V segments, including chromosome 9 orphons, were excluded from the earlier analysis of approximately 500 of the donors because counts were too low. In a later analysis, TCR association rates were found to vary across HLA loci, with the most associated TCRs seen for DRB1 alleles and the fewest for HLA-C alleles. Roughly uniform sequencing depth across donors was assumed in presence/absence analyses, although this assumption may not hold. A group of highly shared sequence variants was considered likely to be a technical artifact of the sequencing pipeline. A further reported finding was that TCR beta sequences accurately predicted the HLA-A and HLA-B alleles for most subjects in the first cohort. Only TCR beta chains were sequenced in this cohort, and the absence of alpha or paired-chain data limited detectable features. The only immune exposure information available for the cohort was CMV serostatus. The authors suggested that the approach could potentially be generalized to other disease states and immunological phenotypes. Strong co-occurrence of HLA alleles, especially DR and DQ, made assigning TCR associations to individual alleles difficult. A later analysis reported that several top co-occurrence clusters appeared linked to parvovirus B19, influenza, CMV and Epstein-Barr virus. In the study, 150 to 200 TCR beta chains were listed as associated with cytomegalovirus. According to a later analysis, most CMV-associated TCR beta chains appeared to be HLA-restricted, and the HLA associations seemed to be driven largely by CMV exposure. A later genetic analysis associated a missense DCLRE1C variant with V-gene and J-gene trimming of TCR beta chains, and an independent cohort replicated the association. Cytomegalovirus status was reported to be diagnosed by the classifier with high specificity and sensitivity in both the original and validation cohorts. In an earlier analysis of about 550 of the donors, most TCR beta V segments were observed in productive rearrangements about 87% or about 30% of the time, broadly matching IMGT annotations. Linkage disequilibrium might explain the correlated functional status among segregating V segments, but an unknown experimental factor could not be excluded. In a later genetic analysis, fewer N-insertions in productive TCRs were reported among donors in an Asian-associated ancestry cluster than the roughly 700-donor mean. At a false discovery rate of 0.05, a later analysis linked 16,951 TCR beta sequences to specific HLA alleles. While some public TCRs were present in many individuals, most TCR sequences turned up only very rarely across donors. In vitro tests confirmed that a few of the cytomegalovirus-associated TCR beta chains recognize cytomegalovirus antigens. The 87-base-pair reads could not distinguish some IMGT-functional V segments, including TRBV6-2 and TRBV6-3, so those segments were excluded. Compared with equally common non-associated chains, HLA-associated TCR beta chains in a later analysis were more clonally expanded and had lower generation probabilities. HLA typing was unavailable for some donors at each locus, so association tests used only the typed subset.

The cohort consisted of 650 to 850 healthy bone marrow donors. At the time of sampling, all cohort members were nominally healthy, though unrecorded immune exposures were likely present. The donor was CMV seronegative and belonged to the group of 350 to 400 seronegative cohort members. Every donor gave a peripheral blood sample, and the peripheral blood mononuclear cells from that sample were used for TCR beta sequencing. Genomic DNA extraction from the blood cell samples was performed with the Qiagen DNeasy Blood Extraction Kit. Its CDR3 holds 11 amino acids, cysteine through phenylalanine. The retained sequence is limited to the CDR3, 33 bases, with the frame set at the first base. The V end loses 7 bases and the J end loses 3 bases, and a stretch of 7 bases separates them. The CDR1 and CDR2 encoded by the germline V gene are MDHEN and SYDVKM.

This receptor was taken from a man aged 35-49 years in good health and CMV-seronegative. The source material was PBMCs. This chain joins TRBV28 to TRBJ2-7; too little of a D gene remains to name it. The nucleotides read TGTGCCAGCAACCGAGGCTACGAGCAGTACTTC. It translates to CASNRGYEQYF.